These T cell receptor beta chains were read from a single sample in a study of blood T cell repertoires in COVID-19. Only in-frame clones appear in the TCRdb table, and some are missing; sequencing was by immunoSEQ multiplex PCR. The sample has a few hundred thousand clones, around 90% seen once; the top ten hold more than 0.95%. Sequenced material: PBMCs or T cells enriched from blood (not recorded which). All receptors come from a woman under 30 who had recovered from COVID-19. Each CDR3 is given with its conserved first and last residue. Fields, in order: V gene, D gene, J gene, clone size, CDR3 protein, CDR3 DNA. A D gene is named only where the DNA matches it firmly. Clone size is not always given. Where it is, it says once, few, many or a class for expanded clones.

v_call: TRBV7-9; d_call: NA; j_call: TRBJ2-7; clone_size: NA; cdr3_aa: CASSLTGRADEQYF; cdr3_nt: TGTGCCAGCAGCTTAACAGGGCGCGCGGACGAGCAGTACTTC
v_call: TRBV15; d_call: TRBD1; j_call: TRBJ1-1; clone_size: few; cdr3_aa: CATSLGQGAAEAFF; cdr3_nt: TGTGCCACCAGTTTGGGACAGGGGGCCGCTGAAGCTTTCTTT
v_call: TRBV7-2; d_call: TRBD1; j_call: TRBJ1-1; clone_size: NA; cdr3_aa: CASSFPYRGPRLPEAFF; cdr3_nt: TGTGCCAGCAGCTTCCCGTACAGGGGCCCGAGGTTGCCTGAAGCTTTCTTT
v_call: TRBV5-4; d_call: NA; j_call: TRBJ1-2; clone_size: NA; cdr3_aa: CASSLDSANYGYTF; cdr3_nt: TGTGCCAGCAGCTTGGATTCCGCTAACTATGGCTACACCTTC
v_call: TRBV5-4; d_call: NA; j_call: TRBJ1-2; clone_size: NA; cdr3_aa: CASSLGLGGYTF; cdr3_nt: TGTGCCAGCAGCTTGGGTCTAGGCGGCTACACCTTC
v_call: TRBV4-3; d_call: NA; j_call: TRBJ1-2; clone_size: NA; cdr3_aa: CASSQEAQTPNYGYTF; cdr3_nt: TGCGCCAGCAGCCAAGAGGCCCAAACACCCAACTATGGCTACACCTTC
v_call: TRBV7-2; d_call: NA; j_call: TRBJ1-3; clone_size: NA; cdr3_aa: CASSAKAGNTIYF; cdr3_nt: TGTGCCAGCAGCGCGAAAGCTGGAAACACCATATATTTT
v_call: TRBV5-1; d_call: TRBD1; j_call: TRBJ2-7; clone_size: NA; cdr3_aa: CASSPPTGGYEQYF; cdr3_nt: TGCGCCAGCAGCCCGCCCACAGGGGGGTACGAGCAGTACTTC
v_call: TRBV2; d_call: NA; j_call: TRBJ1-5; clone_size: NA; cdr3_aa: CASSLDGASNQPQHF; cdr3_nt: TGTGCCAGCAGCTTAGACGGAGCCAGCAATCAGCCCCAGCATTTT
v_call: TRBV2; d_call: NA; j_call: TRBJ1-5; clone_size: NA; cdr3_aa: CASSPVRPNQPQHF; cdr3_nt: TGTGCCAGCAGCCCCGTGAGGCCGAATCAGCCCCAGCATTTT
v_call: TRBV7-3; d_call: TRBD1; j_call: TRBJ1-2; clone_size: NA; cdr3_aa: CASSERQGRGYTF; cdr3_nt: TGTGCCAGCAGCGAACGACAGGGGAGAGGCTACACCTTC
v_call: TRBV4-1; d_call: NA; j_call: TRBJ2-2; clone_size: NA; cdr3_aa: CASSQSTGSNTGELFF; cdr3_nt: TGCGCCAGCAGCCAATCGACAGGTTCGAACACCGGGGAGCTGTTTTTT
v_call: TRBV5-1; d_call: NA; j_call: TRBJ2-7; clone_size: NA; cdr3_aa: CASRSSRGATSIEQYF; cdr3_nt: TGCGCCAGCAGGAGTAGTCGGGGGGCGACTTCTATAGAGCAGTACTTC
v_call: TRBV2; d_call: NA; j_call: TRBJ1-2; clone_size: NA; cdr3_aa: CASRRPDTANYGYTF; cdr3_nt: TGTGCCAGCAGACGCCCTGACACCGCTAACTATGGCTACACCTTC
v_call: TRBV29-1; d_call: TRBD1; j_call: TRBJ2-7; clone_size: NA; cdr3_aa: CSVARYKYHDRDPFSYEQYF; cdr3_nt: TGCAGCGTTGCGAGGTACAAATACCACGACAGGGATCCCTTCTCCTACGAGCAGTACTTC
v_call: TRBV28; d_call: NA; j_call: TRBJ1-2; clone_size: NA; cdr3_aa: CASSLTGDYGYTF; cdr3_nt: TGTGCCAGCAGTTTAACGGGGGACTATGGCTACACCTTC
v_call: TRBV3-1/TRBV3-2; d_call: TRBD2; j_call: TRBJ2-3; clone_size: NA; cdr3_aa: CNSGITDTQYF; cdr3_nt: TGTAATAGCGGGATCACAGATACGCAGTATTTT
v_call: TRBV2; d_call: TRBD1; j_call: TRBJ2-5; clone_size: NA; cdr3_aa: CASSEYRGEETQYF; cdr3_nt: TGTGCCAGCAGTGAGTACAGGGGAGAGGAGACCCAGTACTTC
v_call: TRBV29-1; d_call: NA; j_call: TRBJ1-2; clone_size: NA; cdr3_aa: CSVEDRGLGGYTF; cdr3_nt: TGCAGCGTTGAAGATCGGGGGTTGGGCGGCTACACCTTC
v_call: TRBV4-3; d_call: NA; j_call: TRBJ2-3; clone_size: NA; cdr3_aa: CASSQDSVSYGDTQYF; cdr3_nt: TGCGCCAGCAGCCAAGATTCCGTGAGCTACGGAGATACGCAGTATTTT
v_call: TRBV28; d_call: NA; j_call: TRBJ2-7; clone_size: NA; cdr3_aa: CASSTLTGKNYEQYF; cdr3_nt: TGTGCCAGCAGTACTTTGACAGGCAAAAACTACGAGCAGTACTTC
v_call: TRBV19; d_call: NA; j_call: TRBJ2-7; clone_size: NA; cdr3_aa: CASSIKSTGTEQYF; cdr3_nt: TGTGCCAGTAGTATCAAATCAACAGGGACCGAGCAGTACTTC
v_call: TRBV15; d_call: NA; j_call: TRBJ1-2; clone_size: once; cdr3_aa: CATSRTPVDYGYTF; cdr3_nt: TGTGCCACCAGCAGAACCCCGGTCGATTATGGCTACACCTTC
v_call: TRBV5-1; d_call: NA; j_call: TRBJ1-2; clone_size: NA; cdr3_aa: CASSRRTGDYGYTF; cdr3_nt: TGCGCCAGCAGCCGCAGAACAGGTGACTATGGCTACACCTTC
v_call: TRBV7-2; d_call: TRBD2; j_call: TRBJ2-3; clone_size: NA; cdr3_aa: CASSSSGGTDTQYF; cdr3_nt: TGTGCCAGCAGCTCAAGCGGGGGGACAGATACGCAGTATTTT
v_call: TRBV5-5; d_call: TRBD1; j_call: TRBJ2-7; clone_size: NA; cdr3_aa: CASSLFRTGYEQYF; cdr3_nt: TGTGCCAGCAGCTTATTTCGGACAGGGTACGAGCAGTACTTC
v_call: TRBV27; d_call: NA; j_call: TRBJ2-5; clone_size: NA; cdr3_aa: CASSFGQGRETQYF; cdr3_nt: TGTGCCAGCAGTTTTGGGCAGGGGCGGGAGACCCAGTACTTC
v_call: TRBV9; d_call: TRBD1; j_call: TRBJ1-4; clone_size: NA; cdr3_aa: CASSVGGTGEKLFF; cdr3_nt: TGTGCCAGCAGCGTAGGCGGGACAGGTGAAAAACTGTTTTTT
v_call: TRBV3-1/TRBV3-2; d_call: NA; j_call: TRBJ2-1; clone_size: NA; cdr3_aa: CASSQEVSRSSNEQFF; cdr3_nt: TGTGCCAGCAGCCAAGAAGTTTCGAGGTCTTCAAATGAGCAGTTCTTC
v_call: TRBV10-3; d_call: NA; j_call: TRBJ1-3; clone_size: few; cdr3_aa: CAISESELISGNTIYF; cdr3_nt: TGTGCCATCAGTGAGTCAGAACTGATCTCTGGAAACACCATATATTTT
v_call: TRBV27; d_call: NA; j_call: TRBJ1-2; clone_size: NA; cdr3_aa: CASSLGGGSPEFYGYTF; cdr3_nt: TGTGCCAGCAGTCTTGGGGGAGGGTCTCCCGAATTCTATGGCTACACCTTC
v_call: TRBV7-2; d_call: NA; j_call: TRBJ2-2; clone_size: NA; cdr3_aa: CASSLGLAANTGELFF; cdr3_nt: TGTGCCAGCAGCTTAGGCCTAGCAGCGAACACCGGGGAGCTGTTTTTT
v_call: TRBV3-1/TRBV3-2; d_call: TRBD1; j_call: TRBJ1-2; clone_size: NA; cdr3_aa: CASSQGGGLTGAYGYTF; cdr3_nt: TGTGCCAGCAGCCAGGGGGGTGGCCTGACAGGGGCCTATGGCTACACCTTC
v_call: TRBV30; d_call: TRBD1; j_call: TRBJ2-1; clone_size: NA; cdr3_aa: CAWSAGTAYNEQFF; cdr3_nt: TGTGCCTGGAGTGCCGGGACAGCGTACAATGAGCAGTTCTTC
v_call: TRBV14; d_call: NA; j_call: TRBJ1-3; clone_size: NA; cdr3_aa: CASSLGGSGNTIYF; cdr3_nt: TGTGCCAGCAGCCTTGGGGGGTCCGGAAACACCATATATTTT
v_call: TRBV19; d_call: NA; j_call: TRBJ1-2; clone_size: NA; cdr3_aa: CASSIEGTHYGYTF; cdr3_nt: TGTGCCAGTAGTATCGAGGGGACTCACTATGGCTACACCTTC
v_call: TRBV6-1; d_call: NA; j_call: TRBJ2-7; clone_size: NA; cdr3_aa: CASSENVDFAYEQYF; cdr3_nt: TGTGCCAGCAGTGAGAACGTCGACTTCGCCTACGAGCAGTACTTC
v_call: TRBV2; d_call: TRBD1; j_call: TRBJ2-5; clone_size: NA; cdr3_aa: CASSRGRETQYF; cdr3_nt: TGTGCCAGCAGCAGGGGGCGAGAGACCCAGTACTTC
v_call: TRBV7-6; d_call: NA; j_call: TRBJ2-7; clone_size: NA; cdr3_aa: CASSSKALTSIDEQYF; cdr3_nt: TGTGCCAGCAGCTCGAAGGCCTTAACTAGTATTGACGAGCAGTACTTC
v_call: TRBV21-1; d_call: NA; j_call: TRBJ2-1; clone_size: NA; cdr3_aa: CASSKGQGSPYNEQFF; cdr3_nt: TGTGCCAGCAGCAAAGGTCAGGGTAGCCCCTACAATGAGCAGTTCTTC
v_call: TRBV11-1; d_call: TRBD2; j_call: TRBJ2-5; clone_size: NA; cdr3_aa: CASSSGLAHQETQYF; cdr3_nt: TGTGCCAGCAGCTCCGGACTAGCCCACCAAGAGACCCAGTACTTC
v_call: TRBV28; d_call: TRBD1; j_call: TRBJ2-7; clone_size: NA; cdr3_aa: CASSWDRGTEQYF; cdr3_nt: TGTGCCAGCAGTTGGGACAGGGGAACCGAGCAGTACTTC
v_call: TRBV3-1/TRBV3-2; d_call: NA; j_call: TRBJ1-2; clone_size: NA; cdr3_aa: CASSQEGGLGGYTF; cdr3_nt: TGTGCCAGCAGCCAAGAGGGAGGGTTAGGGGGCTACACCTTC
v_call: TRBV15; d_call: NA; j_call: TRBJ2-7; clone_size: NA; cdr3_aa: CATSGRLGAPEQYF; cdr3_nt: TGTGCCACCAGCGGCCGGTTGGGGGCCCCCGAGCAGTACTTC
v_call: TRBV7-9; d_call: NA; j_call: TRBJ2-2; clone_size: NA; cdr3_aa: CASSLKGVTGELFF; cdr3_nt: TGTGCCAGCAGCTTAAAAGGGGTCACCGGGGAGCTGTTTTTT
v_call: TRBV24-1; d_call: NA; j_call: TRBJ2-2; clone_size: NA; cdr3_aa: CATSNPARAGELFF; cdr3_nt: TGTGCCACCAGTAACCCGGCCAGGGCCGGGGAGCTGTTTTTT
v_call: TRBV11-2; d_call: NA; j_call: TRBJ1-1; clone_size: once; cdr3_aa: CASSLQLPIAEAFF; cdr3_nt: TGTGCCAGCAGCTTGCAACTTCCGATCGCTGAAGCTTTCTTT
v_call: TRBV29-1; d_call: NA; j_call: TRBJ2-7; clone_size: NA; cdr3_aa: CSVVGTGHHEQYF; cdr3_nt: TGCAGCGTTGTGGGAACAGGGCACCACGAGCAGTACTTC
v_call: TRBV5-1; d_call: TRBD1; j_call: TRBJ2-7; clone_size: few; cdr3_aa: CASSFLGQGFHEQYF; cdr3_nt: TGCGCCAGCAGCTTTTTAGGACAGGGGTTCCACGAGCAGTACTTC
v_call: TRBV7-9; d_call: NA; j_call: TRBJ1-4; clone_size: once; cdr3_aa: CASSPTEKTNEKLFF; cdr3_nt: TGTGCCAGCAGTCCAACTGAGAAAACTAATGAAAAACTGTTTTTT
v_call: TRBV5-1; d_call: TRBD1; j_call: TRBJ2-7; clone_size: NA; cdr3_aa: CASSPPRQGSNEQYF; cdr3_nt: TGCGCCAGCAGCCCACCCCGACAGGGGTCCAACGAGCAGTACTTC
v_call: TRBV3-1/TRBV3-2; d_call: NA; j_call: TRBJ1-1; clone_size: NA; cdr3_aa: CASSQDLSSGTEAFF; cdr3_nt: TGTGCCAGCAGCCAAGATTTGTCATCGGGAACTGAAGCTTTCTTT
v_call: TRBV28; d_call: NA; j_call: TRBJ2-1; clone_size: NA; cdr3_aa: CASTAEGSSYYNEQFF; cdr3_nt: TGTGCCAGCACGGCGGAGGGGTCTTCATACTACAATGAGCAGTTCTTC
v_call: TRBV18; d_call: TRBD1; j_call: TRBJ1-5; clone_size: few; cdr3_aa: CASSPPEGQGSQPQHF; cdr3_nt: TGTGCCAGCTCACCACCGGAAGGACAGGGGTCCCAGCCCCAGCATTTT
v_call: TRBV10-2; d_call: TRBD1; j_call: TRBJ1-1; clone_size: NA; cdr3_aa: CASSGTGGSEAFF; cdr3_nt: TGCGCCAGCAGCGGGACAGGCGGGTCTGAAGCTTTCTTT